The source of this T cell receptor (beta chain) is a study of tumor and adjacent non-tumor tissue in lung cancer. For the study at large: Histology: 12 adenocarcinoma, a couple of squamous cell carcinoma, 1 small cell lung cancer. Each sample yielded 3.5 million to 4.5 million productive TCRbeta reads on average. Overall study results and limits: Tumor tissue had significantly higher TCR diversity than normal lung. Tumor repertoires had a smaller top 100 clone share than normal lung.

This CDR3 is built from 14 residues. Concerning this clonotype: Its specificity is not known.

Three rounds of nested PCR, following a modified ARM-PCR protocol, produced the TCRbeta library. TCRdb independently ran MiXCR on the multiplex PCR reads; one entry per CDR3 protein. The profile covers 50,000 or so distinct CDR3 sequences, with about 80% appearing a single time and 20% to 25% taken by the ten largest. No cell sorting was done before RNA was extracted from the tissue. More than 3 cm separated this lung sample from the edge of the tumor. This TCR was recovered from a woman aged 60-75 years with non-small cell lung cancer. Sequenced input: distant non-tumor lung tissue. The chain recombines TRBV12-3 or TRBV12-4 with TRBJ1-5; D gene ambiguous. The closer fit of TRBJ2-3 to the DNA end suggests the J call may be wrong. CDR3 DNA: TGTGCCAGCAGTTTAGAGGAGTTTAATCAGCCCCAGTATTTT. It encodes CASSLEEFNQPQYF.